The clone carrying this T cell receptor beta chain has a count of ten or more. Its matching antigen is unknown. These data come from a study of T-cell reconstitution after alpha-beta-depleted transplantation in children. Whole-study findings and limits: Reportedly, alpha-beta T cells present about two months post-transplant originated from several hundred expanded clones of graft origin. It was surviving recipient T cells and thymic progenitors that gave some patients high TCRbeta diversity at day 60. Counts and diversity of T cells one year after transplant came mostly from newly produced T cells.

For TCRbeta, the library was prepared with unique molecular identifiers. TCRdb itself ran the PCR reads through MiXCR, one entry per CDR3 protein. This table has 150,000 to 200,000 distinct CDR3 sequences, 11% appearing once. Germline loops: CDR1 MDHEN, CDR2 SYDVKM. This CDR3 is built from 13 residues. Trimming stripped 1 base from V and 5 bases from J, with 8 bases between. The TCR comes from a boy between 2 and 10 years old with acute myeloid leukemia, due to receive a stem cell transplant. The specimen was PBMCs, collected before TCRalphabeta/CD19-depleted stem cell transplant. The V and J genes are TRBV28 and TRBJ1-1; no reliable D call. The CDR3 loop is CASSLSLMTEAFF. As DNA, the CDR3 is TGTGCCAGCAGTTTATCCCTGATGACTGAAGCTTTCTTT.